The TCR beta chain described here comes from a study of shared clonotypes between healthy human individuals. Overall study: A couple of women and a few men aged 18 to 49 served as donors.

On this clone: The antigen remains undetermined.

Replicate sorted-subset PCRs were loaded with approximately 200 ng DNA, approximately 31,000 T cell genomes. Method: immunoSEQ multiplex PCR; TCRdb's copy keeps in-frame clones and lacks some. The table has roughly 1.4 million clones, about 98.5% seen once. Germline assignment: CDR1 SGHDT and CDR2 YYEEEE. The CDR3 contains 14 residues. J was trimmed by 5 bases and V by 9 bases; bases with no gene match: 11. Whole-study findings and limits: Read depth was anticipated to influence clonotype sharing among donors.

Naive CD45RA+ and memory CD45RA-negative subsets were split from CD4+ cells. The rearrangement uses TRBV5-6 and TRBJ2-3; the match to TRBD2 covers 8 bases. The receptor comes from a man between 25 and 39 years old in good health. The sample was naive CD4+ T cells sorted from blood. Subset described: CD45RA+ positively selected. CDR3 region: CATKAGAAVDTQYF. Written as DNA, the CDR3 is TGTGCCACCAAAGCGGGAGCCGCGGTAGATACGCAGTATTTT.